The 15 T cell receptor beta chains reported below all come from one sample, sequenced in a study of blood T cells in healthy people across ages. The authors ran a second PCR of about 7 to 11 cycles using a sample-barcoded 5' primer and a J-beta primer mix. MiXCR, applied by TCRdb to the 5' RACE reads, yields one record per CDR3 protein. Of 1,800,000 or so distinct CDR3 sequences listed, around 40% are singletons. Sequenced: blood. These receptors were obtained from a human donor in good health.

This chain connects TRBV4-1 to TRBJ1-3, with D perhaps TRBD1 (5 bases). Trimming left V 0 bases short and J 4 bases short, with 22 bases between. CDR1 is MGHRA, CDR2 YSYEKL, per germline. The CDR3 covers 19 residues. CDR3 sequence (DNA): TGCGCCAGCAGCCAAGATCCCTACAGCCCAGGGCTAGTGGGAAACACCATATATTTT. Amino acid sequence: CASSQDPYSPGLVGNTIYF.

The chain links TRBV4-3 to TRBJ1-4, with D possibly matching TRBD1 (5 bases). Germline CDR1 is LGHNA and CDR2 is YSLEER. The CDR3 is 15 amino acids. Trimming took off 2 bases at V and 0 bases at J, with 7 bases between the two ends. In nucleotides, the CDR3 is TGCGCCAGCAGCCAAATGACAGCAACTAATGAAAAACTGTTTTTT. This gives the protein CASSQMTATNEKLFF.

This clonotype has only a few counts. The chain links TRBV6-1 to TRBJ2-4; TRBD1 matches 7 bases. The J call is in doubt because the DNA end fits TRBJ2-7 better. The CDR3 sequence is 12 residues long. Germline V CDR1 and CDR2: MNHNS, SASEGT. The CDR3 DNA follows: TGTGCCAGCAGGAGGGGGCCCTACGAGCAGTACTTC. Translation: CASRRGPYEQYF.

This clonotype appeared a few times. The V and J genes are TRBV5-1 and TRBJ2-4; 15 bases are a match to TRBD2. The junction had 2 bases not matched to a gene; V was cut back by 2 bases and J by 5 bases. The CDR3 extends over 16 amino acids. Per germline, CDR1 SGHRS and CDR2 YFSETQ. CDR3: CASSFGLAGGENIQYF. The CDR3 DNA sequence: TGCGCCAGCAGCTTTGGACTAGCGGGGGGGGAAAACATTCAGTACTTC.

The V call is TRBV5-1, the J call TRBJ1-1; 10 bases line up with TRBD1. Trimming removed 3 bases from V and 6 bases from J; junction bases left unmatched: 5. The CDR3 totals 14 residues. The V gene's germline CDR1 is SGHRS and CDR2 YFSETQ. The CDR3 nucleotides are TGCGCCAGCAGCTCCGACAGGGGGCAGGCTGAAGCTTTCTTT. It specifies CASSSDRGQAEAFF. Together with reference TRBV5-1 and TRBJ1-1, the CDR3 gives the full variable domain: KAGVTQTPRYLIKTRGQQVTLSCSPISGHRSVSWYQQTPGQGLQFLFEYFSETQRNKGNFPGRFSGRQFSNSRSEMNVSTLELGDSALYLCASSSDRGQAEAFFGQGTRLTVV.

A few counts support this clonotype. The rearrangement links TRBV28 to TRBJ1-2; D gene ambiguous. Trimming pared 7 bases from V and 4 bases from J, leaving 16 bases between. Per the germline V gene, CDR1 is MDHEN and CDR2 is SYDVKM. The CDR3 sequence is 14 residues long. The CDR3 sequence is CASTLPGSTYGYTF. The CDR3 DNA follows: TGTGCCAGCACCCTACCGGGCTCTACCTATGGCTACACCTTC.

This clonotype was detected once. V and J are TRBV2 and TRBJ1-5; 10 bases line up with TRBD1. Trimming took 6 bases from V and 4 from J; bases not matched to a gene: 6. This CDR3 has 15 residues. The germline CDR1 and CDR2 sequences are SNHLY and FYNNEI. CDR3 DNA sequence: TGTGCCAGCAGAAGATGGGACAGGGGAAATCAGCCCCAGCATTTT. Translating gives CASRRWDRGNQPQHF. The entire variable domain, with the rest obtained from reference TRBV2 and TRBJ1-5, is as follows: EPEVTQTPSHQVTQMGQEVILRCVPISNHLYFYWYRQILGQKVEFLVSFYNNEISEKSEIFDDQFSVERPDGSNFTLKIRSTKLEDSAMYFCASRRWDRGNQPQHFGDGTRLSIL.

The chain has TRBV6-6 and TRBJ2-1; a possible D gene is TRBD1 (5 bases). V was pared by 6 bases and J by 8 bases, with 20 bases between. The germline V gene encodes CDR1 MNHNY and CDR2 SVGAGI (reference sequence). This CDR3 has 15 residues. CDR3 loop: CASSDIARAFHEQFF. CDR3 nucleotide sequence: TGTGCCAGCAGCGATATCGCCAGGGCGTTCCATGAGCAGTTCTTC.

There are a few counts of this clonotype. The chain couples TRBV12-5 to TRBJ2-7, with D perhaps matching TRBD1 (6 bases). Germline V gene lookup returns CDR1 LGHNT and CDR2 FRNRAP. Trimming removed 0 bases from V and 2 bases from J, with 17 bases in between. The CDR3 length is 17 residues. The CDR3 region is CASGLVLWGQGTYEQYF. The CDR3 nucleotides read TGTGCTAGTGGTTTGGTACTGTGGGGGCAGGGGACCTACGAGCAGTACTTC.

A few counts support this clonotype. The chain is built from TRBV20-1 and TRBJ2-5, with TRBD1 as a possible D gene (5 bases). The ends were cut back, 0 bases at V and 0 bases at J, with 11 bases in the middle. Looked up from germline, CDR1 is DFQATT and CDR2 is SNEGSKA (reference sequence). The CDR3 is 15 residues long. CDR3 sequence reads: CSARDFDRHQETQYF. In DNA, the CDR3 is TGCAGTGCTAGAGATTTCGACAGACACCAAGAGACCCAGTACTTC.

The rearrangement joins TRBV4-1 to TRBJ1-5; TRBD1 is a possible D gene (5 bases). V lost 4 bases and J 0 bases, leaving 13 bases between the germline ends. The CDR3 runs to 16 residues. Per germline, CDR1 MGHRA and CDR2 YSYEKL. In DNA form, the CDR3 reads TGCGCCAGCAGCCGCGGACGGACATATAGCAATCAGCCCCAGCATTTT. Its protein product is CASSRGRTYSNQPQHF.

This clonotype was observed a few times. This chain connects TRBV4-3 to TRBJ2-1; TRBD2 aligns across 8 bases. Per the germline V gene, CDR1 is LGHNA and CDR2 is YSLEER. There are 17 residues in the CDR3. Trimming removed 4 bases from V and 6 bases from J; junction bases left unmatched: 14. This chain's CDR3 is CASSLVGGGLPPNEQFF. CDR3 in DNA: TGCGCCAGCAGCCTCGTGGGCGGGGGGTTACCCCCCAATGAGCAGTTCTTC.

The chain carries TRBV7-8 and TRBJ2-6; possibly TRBD1 for D (6 bases). With 5 bases removed from V and 0 bases from J, the gap between germline ends came to 11 bases. Germline-derived CDR1 and CDR2 are SGHVS and FQNEAQ. CDR3 length: 16 amino acids. CDR3 sequence reads: CASSVDSPSGANVLTF. CDR3 DNA sequence: TGTGCCAGCAGCGTGGACAGTCCCTCTGGGGCCAACGTCCTGACTTTC.

This clonotype was observed a few times. J is TRBJ2-1 and V is TRBV5-1; perhaps D is TRBD1 or TRBD2 (6 bases each). The V end was cut by 0 bases, the J end by 6 bases, with 10 bases between. This CDR3 has 14 amino acids. In germline, CDR1 is SGHRS, CDR2 YFSETQ. The CDR3 DNA follows: TGCGCCAGCAGCTTGGCGGGGGCAATCAATGAGCAGTTCTTC. Residues: CASSLAGAINEQFF.

This sequence joins TRBV29-1 and TRBJ1-2; D remains unclear. This CDR3 is built from 13 residues. Germline values: CDR1 SQVTM, CDR2 ANQGSEA. Here the CDR3 reads CSTAPPGMHGYTF. In DNA form, the CDR3 reads TGCAGTACCGCCCCCCCCGGAATGCATGGCTACACCTTC.